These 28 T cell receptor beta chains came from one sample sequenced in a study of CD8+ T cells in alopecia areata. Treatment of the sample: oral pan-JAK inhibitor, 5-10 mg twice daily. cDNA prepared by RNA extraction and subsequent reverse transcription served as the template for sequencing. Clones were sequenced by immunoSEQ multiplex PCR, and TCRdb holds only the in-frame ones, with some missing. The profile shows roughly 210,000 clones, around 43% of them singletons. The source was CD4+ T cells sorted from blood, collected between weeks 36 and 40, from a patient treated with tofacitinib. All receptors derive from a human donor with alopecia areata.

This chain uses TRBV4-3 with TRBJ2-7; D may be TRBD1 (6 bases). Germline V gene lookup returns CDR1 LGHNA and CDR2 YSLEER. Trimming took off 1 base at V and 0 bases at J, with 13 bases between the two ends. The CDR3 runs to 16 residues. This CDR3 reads CASSQVWGPTSYEQYF. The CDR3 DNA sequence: TGCGCCAGCAGCCAAGTCTGGGGGCCGACCTCCTACGAGCAGTACTTC.

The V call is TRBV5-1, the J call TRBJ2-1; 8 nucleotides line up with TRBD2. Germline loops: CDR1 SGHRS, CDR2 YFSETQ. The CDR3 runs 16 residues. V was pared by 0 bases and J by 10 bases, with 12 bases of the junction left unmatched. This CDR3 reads CASSLALLAGLGEQFF. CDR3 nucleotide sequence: TGCGCCAGCAGCTTGGCCTTATTAGCGGGGCTCGGGGAGCAGTTCTTC.

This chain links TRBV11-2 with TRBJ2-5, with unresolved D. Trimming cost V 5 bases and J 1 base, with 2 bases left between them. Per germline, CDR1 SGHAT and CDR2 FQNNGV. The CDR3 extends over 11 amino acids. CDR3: CASSTQETQYF. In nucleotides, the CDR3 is TGTGCCAGCAGCACCCAAGAGACCCAGTACTTC.

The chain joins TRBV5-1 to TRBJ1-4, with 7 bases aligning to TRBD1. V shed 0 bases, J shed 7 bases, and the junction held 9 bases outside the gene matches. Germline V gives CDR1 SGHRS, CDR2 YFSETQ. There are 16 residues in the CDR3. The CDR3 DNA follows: TGCGCCAGCAGCTTGGGCCTGGGACAGTTTAGTGAAAAACTGTTTTTT. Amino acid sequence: CASSLGLGQFSEKLFF.

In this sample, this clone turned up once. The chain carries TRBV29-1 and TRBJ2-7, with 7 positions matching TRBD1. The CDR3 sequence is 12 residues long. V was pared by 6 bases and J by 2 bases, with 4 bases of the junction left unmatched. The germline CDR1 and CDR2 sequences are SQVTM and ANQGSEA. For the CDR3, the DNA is TGCAGCGTGGGCGACAGGGCCTACGAGCAGTACTTC. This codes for CSVGDRAYEQYF.

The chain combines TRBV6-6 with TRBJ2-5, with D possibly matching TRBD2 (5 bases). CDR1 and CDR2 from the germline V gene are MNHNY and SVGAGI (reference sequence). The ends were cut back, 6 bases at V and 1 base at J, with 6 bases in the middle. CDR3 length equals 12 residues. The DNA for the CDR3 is TGTGCCAGCAGGGCGGGCCAAGAGACCCAGTACTTC. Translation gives CASRAGQETQYF.

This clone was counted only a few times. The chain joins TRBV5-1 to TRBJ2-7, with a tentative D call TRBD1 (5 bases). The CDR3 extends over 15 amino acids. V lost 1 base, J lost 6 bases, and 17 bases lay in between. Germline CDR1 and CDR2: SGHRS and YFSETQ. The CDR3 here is CASSLSGHDRSEQYF. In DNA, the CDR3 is TGCGCCAGCAGCTTGTCCGGACACGACCGTTCCGAGCAGTACTTC.

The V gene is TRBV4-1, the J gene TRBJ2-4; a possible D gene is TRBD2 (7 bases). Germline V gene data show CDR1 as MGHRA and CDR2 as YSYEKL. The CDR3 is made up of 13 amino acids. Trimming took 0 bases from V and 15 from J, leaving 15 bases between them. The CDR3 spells CASSQEGGRGLYF. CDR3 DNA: TGCGCCAGCAGCCAAGAAGGCGGGCGGGGGCTGTACTTC.

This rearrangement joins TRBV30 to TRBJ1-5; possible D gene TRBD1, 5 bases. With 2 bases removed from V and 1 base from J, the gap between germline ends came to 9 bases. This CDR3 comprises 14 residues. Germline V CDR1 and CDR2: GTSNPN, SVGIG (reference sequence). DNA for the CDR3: TGTGCCTGGAGTCAGGGACCGAGCAATCAGCCCCAGCATTTT. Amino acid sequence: CAWSQGPSNQPQHF.

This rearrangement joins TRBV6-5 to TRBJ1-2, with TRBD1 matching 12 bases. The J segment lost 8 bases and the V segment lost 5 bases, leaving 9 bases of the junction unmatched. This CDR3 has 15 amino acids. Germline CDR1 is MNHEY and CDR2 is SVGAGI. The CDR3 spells CASSAAGQGAGGYTF. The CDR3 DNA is TGTGCCAGCAGTGCTGCGGGACAGGGGGCTGGCGGCTACACCTTC.

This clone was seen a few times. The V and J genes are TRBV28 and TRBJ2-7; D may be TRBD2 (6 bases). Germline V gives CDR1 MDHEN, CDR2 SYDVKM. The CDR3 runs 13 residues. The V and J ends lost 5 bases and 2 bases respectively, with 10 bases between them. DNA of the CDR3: TGTGCCAGCAGTCCGAGACTAGCCTACGAGCAGTACTTC. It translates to CASSPRLAYEQYF. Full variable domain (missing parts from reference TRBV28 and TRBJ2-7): DVKVTQSSRYLVKRTGEKVFLECVQDMDHENMFWYRQDPGLGLRLIYFSYDVKMKEKGDIPEGYSVSREKKERFSLILESASTNQTSMYLCASSPRLAYEQYFGPGTRLTVT.

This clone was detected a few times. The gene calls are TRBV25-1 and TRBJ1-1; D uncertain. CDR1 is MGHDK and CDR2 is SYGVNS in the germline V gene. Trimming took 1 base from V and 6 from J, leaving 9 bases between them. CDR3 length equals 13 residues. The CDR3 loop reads CASSESYPSEAFF. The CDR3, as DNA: TGTGCCAGCAGTGAATCCTACCCATCTGAAGCTTTCTTT.

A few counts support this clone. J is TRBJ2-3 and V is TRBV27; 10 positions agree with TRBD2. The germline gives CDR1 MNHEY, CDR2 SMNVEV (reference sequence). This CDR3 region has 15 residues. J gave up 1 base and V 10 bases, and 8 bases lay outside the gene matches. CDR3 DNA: TGTGCCATCCTTTTCGGGACTAGCGGCACAGATACGCAGTATTTT. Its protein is CAILFGTSGTDTQYF.

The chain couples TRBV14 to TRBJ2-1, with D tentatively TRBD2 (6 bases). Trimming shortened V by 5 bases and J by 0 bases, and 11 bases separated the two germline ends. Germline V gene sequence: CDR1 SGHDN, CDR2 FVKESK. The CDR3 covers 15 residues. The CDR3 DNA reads TGTGCCAGCAGCTCTTCCGGGAGCTCCTACAATGAGCAGTTCTTC. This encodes CASSSSGSSYNEQFF.

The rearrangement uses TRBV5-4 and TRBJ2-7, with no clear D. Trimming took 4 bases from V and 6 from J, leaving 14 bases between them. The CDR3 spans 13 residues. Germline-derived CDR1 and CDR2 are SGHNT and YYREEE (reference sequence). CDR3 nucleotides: TGTGCCAGCAGCCTCGACTCAGGTGGCGAGCAGTACTTC. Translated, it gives CASSLDSGGEQYF.

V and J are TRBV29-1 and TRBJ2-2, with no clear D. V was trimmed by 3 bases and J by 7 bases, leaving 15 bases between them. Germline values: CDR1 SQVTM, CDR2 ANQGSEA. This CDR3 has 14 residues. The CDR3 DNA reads TGCAGCGTTGAGGGGTCCTTCGGTGGCGGGGAGCTGTTTTTT. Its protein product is CSVEGSFGGGELFF.

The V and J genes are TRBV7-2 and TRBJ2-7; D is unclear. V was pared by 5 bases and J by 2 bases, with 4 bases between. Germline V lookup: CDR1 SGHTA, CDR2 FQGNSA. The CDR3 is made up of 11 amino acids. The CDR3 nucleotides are TGTGCCAGCAGCACCACCTACGAGCAGTACTTC. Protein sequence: CASSTTYEQYF.

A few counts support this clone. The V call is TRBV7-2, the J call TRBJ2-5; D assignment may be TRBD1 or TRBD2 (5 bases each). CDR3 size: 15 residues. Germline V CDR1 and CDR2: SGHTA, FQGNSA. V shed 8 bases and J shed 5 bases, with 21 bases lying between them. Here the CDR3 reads CASGGGYSWGETQYF. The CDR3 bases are TGTGCCAGCGGTGGGGGATATAGCTGGGGCGAGACCCAGTACTTC.

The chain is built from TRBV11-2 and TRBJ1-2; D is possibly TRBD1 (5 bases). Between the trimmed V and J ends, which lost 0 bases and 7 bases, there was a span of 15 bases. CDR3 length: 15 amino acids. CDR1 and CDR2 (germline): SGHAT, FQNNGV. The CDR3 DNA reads TGTGCCAGCAGCTTAGAGCCAGGGAGGCGGGTTGGCTACACCTTC. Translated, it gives CASSLEPGRRVGYTF.

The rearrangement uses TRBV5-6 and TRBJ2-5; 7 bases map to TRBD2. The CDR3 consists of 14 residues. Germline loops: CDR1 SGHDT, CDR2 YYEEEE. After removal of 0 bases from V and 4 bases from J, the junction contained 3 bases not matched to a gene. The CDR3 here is CASSLGTRAETQYF. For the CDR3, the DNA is TGTGCCAGCAGCTTGGGGACTAGGGCAGAGACCCAGTACTTC.

CDR3 residues: CASSLVAGTGVQAFF. The CDR3 DNA reads TGTGCCAGCAGTCTAGTTGCCGGGACAGGGGTCCAAGCTTTCTTT. The V call is TRBV27, the J call TRBJ1-1; TRBD1 matches at 10 bases. Germline V CDR1 and CDR2: MNHEY, SMNVEV (reference sequence). J lost 9 bases, V lost 5 bases, and 12 bases had no gene match. CDR3 length: 15 amino acids.

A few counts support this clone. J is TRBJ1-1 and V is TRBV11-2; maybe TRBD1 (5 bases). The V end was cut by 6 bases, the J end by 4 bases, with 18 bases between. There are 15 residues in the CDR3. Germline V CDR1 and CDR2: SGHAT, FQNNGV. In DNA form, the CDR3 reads TGTGCCAGCAGGTACTATGGGGGACTGGGCACTGAAGCTTTCTTT. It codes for CASRYYGGLGTEAFF. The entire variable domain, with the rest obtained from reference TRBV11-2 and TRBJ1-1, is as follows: EAGVAQSPRYKIIEKRQSVAFWCNPISGHATLYWYQQILGQGPKLLIQFQNNGVVDDSQLPKDRFSAERLKGVDSTLKIQPAKLEDSAVYLCASRYYGGLGTEAFFGQGTRLTVV.

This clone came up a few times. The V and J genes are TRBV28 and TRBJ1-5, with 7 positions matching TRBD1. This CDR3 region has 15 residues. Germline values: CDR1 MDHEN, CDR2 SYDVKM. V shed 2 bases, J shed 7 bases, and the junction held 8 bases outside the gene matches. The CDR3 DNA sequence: TGTGCCAGCAGTTTACTTTACAGGGGAAGACAGCCCCAGCATTTT. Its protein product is CASSLLYRGRQPQHF.

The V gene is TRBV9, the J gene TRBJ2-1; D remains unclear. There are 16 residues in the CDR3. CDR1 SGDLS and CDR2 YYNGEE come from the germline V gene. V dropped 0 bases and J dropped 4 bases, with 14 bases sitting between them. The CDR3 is CASSVGGRSFYNEQFF. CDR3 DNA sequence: TGTGCCAGCAGCGTAGGGGGTAGGAGTTTTTACAATGAGCAGTTCTTC. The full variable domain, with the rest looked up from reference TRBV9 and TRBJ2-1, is DSGVTQTPKHLITATGQRVTLRCSPRSGDLSVYWYQQSLDQGLQFLIQYYNGEERAKGNILERFSAQQFPDLHSELNLSSLELGDSALYFCASSVGGRSFYNEQFFGPGTRLTVL.

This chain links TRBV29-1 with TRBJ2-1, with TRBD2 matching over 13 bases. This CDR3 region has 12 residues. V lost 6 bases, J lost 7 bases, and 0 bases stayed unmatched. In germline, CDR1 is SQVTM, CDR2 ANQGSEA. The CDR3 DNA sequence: TGCAGCGTGACTAGCGGGAGGAATGAGCAGTTCTTC. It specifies CSVTSGRNEQFF.

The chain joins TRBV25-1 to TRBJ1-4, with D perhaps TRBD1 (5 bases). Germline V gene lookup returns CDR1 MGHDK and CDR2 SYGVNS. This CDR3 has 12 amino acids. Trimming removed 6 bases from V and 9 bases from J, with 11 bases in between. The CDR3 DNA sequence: TGTGCCAGCAGGAGGGGTGAGCAAAAACTGTTTTTT. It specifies CASRRGEQKLFF.

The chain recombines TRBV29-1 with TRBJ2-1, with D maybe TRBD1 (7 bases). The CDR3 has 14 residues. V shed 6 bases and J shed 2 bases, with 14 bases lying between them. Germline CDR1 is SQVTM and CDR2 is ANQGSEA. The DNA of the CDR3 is TGCAGCGTAAGGAGGGGACAGCCCTACAATGAGCAGTTCTTC. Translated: CSVRRGQPYNEQFF.

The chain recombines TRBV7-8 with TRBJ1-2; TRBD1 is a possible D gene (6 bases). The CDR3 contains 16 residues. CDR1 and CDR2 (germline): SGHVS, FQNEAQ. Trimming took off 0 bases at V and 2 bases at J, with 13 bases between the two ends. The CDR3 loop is CASSLALDRSNYGYTF. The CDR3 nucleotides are TGTGCCAGCAGCTTAGCGCTCGACAGGTCAAACTATGGCTACACCTTC.